These 27 T cell receptor beta chains were sequenced from one sample in a study of long-term antiretroviral therapy in people with HIV. They ran version v3.0 of the immunoSEQ assay at survey level. Repertoires were generated with immunoSEQ multiplex PCR, while TCRdb's copy carries only in-frame clones and drops some. The profile shows 30,000 or so clones, 84% of them singletons. This material consisted of unsorted PBMCs, taken 0.4 years after starting antiretroviral therapy. The source is a man aged 18 to 30 with HIV.

The J gene is TRBJ1-5, the V gene TRBV7-8; tentatively, D is TRBD1 (5 bases). CDR1 SGHVS and CDR2 FQNEAQ come from the germline V gene. The V gene lost 5 bases and the J gene lost 0 bases, with 17 bases spanning the gap. CDR3 length: 17 amino acids. The DNA for the CDR3 is TGTGCCAGCAGCCCCATGGGCGACAGAACTAGCAATCAGCCCCAGCATTTT. It is translated as CASSPMGDRTSNQPQHF.

The V gene is TRBV2, the J gene TRBJ2-1; D is unresolved. The CDR3 is 11 residues long. CDR1 and CDR2 (germline): SNHLY, FYNNEI. Trimming left V 3 bases short and J 10 bases short, with 7 bases between. CDR3 bases: TGTGCCAGCAGTGAGGCCGTCGAGCAGTTCTTC. Protein product: CASSEAVEQFF.

V and J are TRBV4-1 and TRBJ2-1, with 7 bases identical to TRBD2. Germline lookup yields CDR1 MGHRA and CDR2 YSYEKL. The trim removed 4 bases at V and 4 bases at J, leaving 10 bases unmatched. The CDR3 totals 16 residues. In DNA, the CDR3 is TGCGCCAGCAGCCCGACGGGCAGCGGGGCTTACAATGAGCAGTTCTTC. It codes for CASSPTGSGAYNEQFF.

The gene calls are TRBV4-3 and TRBJ2-1; possible D gene TRBD1, 5 bases. The V gene's germline CDR1 is LGHNA and CDR2 YSLEER. V lost 1 base, J lost 4 bases, and 20 bases lay in between. This CDR3 has 18 residues. CDR3 sequence: CASSQVGAGSPSYNEQFF. In DNA form, the CDR3 reads TGCGCCAGCAGCCAAGTTGGGGCTGGTTCCCCCAGTTACAATGAGCAGTTCTTC.

V usage is TRBV28 and J usage is TRBJ2-7, with 7 positions matching TRBD2. This CDR3 is 19 amino acids long. The V gene end was trimmed by 5 bases and the J gene end by 7 bases; junction bases not matched to a gene: 26. In germline, CDR1 is MDHEN, CDR2 SYDVKM. CDR3 in amino acids: CASSTVVRGWEGTPKEQYF. In nucleotides, the CDR3 is TGTGCCAGCAGTACGGTAGTGCGGGGGTGGGAGGGTACTCCTAAGGAGCAGTACTTC.

The rearrangement uses TRBV6-5 and TRBJ1-5; TRBD1 is a possible D gene (5 bases). Germline V lookup: CDR1 MNHEY, CDR2 SVGAGI. The ends were cut back, 0 bases at V and 7 bases at J, with 13 bases in the middle. The CDR3 has 15 residues. DNA for the CDR3: TGTGCCAGCAGTTACTCGGAGGGGAGCGGCCAGCCCCAGCATTTT. Translating it yields CASSYSEGSGQPQHF.

This clone was seen a handful of times. Germline and junction disagree at one end, which may indicate a read error. J is TRBJ2-7 and V is TRBV7-7, with a weak D call TRBD1 (6 bases). The CDR3 totals 13 residues. Germline V gene data show CDR1 as SSHAT and CDR2 as FNYEAQ (reference sequence). The CDR3 is CASSAPGVDEQYF. In DNA, the CDR3 is TGTGCTAGCAGCGCCCCAGGGGTTGACGAGCAGTACTTC.

The chain is built from TRBV5-1 and TRBJ1-1, with 9 bases aligning to TRBD1. The germline V gene has CDR1 SGHRS and CDR2 YFSETQ. The CDR3 runs 16 residues. Trimming cost V 4 bases and J 4 bases; bases outside gene matches: 11. CDR3 DNA sequence: TGCGCCAGCAGCGCGCAGCTGGGACAGGGACCCACTGAAGCTTTCTTT. Protein product: CASSAQLGQGPTEAFF.

The V call is TRBV6-5, the J call TRBJ1-2; possibly TRBD1 for D (5 bases). V lost 7 bases and J lost 1, with 13 bases in between. CDR1 and CDR2 from the germline V gene are MNHEY and SVGAGI. The CDR3 is 14 residues long. The CDR3 protein is CASNPGGLNYGYTF. CDR3 nucleotide sequence: TGTGCCAGCAATCCGGGGGGACTTAACTATGGCTACACCTTC.

This clone was found once. The rearrangement uses TRBV14 and TRBJ1-1, with D possibly being TRBD1 (6 bases). The germline V and J ends were trimmed by 1 base and 2 bases, with 11 bases remaining between them. There are 15 residues in the CDR3. From germline, CDR1 is SGHDN and CDR2 FVKESK. The chain's CDR3 is CASSQGGGRNTEAFF. CDR3 in DNA: TGTGCCAGCAGCCAAGGTGGGGGCCGTAACACTGAAGCTTTCTTT.

The V gene is TRBV14, the J gene TRBJ2-1; D is perhaps TRBD1 or TRBD2 (5 bases each). The CDR3 totals 15 residues. The V gene lost 2 bases and the J gene lost 7 bases, with 15 bases spanning the gap. The V gene's germline CDR1 is SGHDN and CDR2 FVKESK. Here the CDR3 DNA reads TGTGCCAGCAGCCAATTTGGTGGGGGTGCGAATGAGCAGTTCTTC. Translating gives CASSQFGGGANEQFF.

The chain uses TRBV4-1 and TRBJ1-4; 7 bases align to TRBD1. The CDR3 runs to 16 residues. V lost 0 bases to trimming and J lost 8 bases; unmatched junction nucleotides: 9. Germline V gene lookup returns CDR1 MGHRA and CDR2 YSYEKL. The DNA of the CDR3 is TGCGCCAGCAGCCAAGAGGATGAGACAGGGAGGGAAAAACTGTTTTTT. It translates to CASSQEDETGREKLFF.

The chain is built from TRBV7-9 and TRBJ2-7; D unclear. With 4 bases removed from V and 2 bases from J, the gap between germline ends came to 15 bases. The CDR3 covers 15 residues. CDR1 is SEHNR and CDR2 is FQNEAQ in the germline V gene (reference sequence). The CDR3 region is CASSSYAARPYEQYF. The CDR3 DNA reads TGTGCCAGCAGCTCGTATGCGGCCCGACCCTACGAGCAGTACTTC.

The V and J genes are TRBV6-5 and TRBJ2-1; 12 positions match TRBD2. Germline CDR1 is MNHEY and CDR2 is SVGAGI. The ends lost 2 bases at V and 4 bases at J; junction bases unmatched: 3. The CDR3 spans 16 residues. The CDR3: CASSYGTSGSYNEQFF. CDR3 DNA: TGTGCCAGCAGTTACGGGACTAGCGGGTCTTACAATGAGCAGTTCTTC.

The CDR3 region has the DNA TGTGCCAGCAGGCATGGGACAGGGAGGAATCAGCCCCAGCATTTT. Translating it yields CASRHGTGRNQPQHF. V is TRBV7-8 and J is TRBJ1-5; 9 bases are a match to TRBD1. CDR3 length: 15 amino acids. Germline V CDR1 and CDR2: SGHVS, FQNEAQ. V trimming: 6 bases; J trimming: 4 bases; junction bases outside the gene matches: 7. The full variable domain, with the rest looked up from reference TRBV7-8 and TRBJ1-5, is GAGVSQSPRYKVAKRGQDVALRCDPISGHVSLFWYQQALGQGPEFLTYFQNEAQLDKSGLPSDRFFAERPEGSVSTLKIQRTQQEDSAVYLCASRHGTGRNQPQHFGDGTRLSIL.

The chain uses TRBV7-3 and TRBJ2-1; 9 bases map to TRBD1. Trimming at V came to 4 bases and at J to 0 bases, leaving 4 bases not matched to a gene. CDR3 length: 16 amino acids. CDR1 and CDR2 (germline): SGHTA, FQGTGA. The CDR3 sequence is CASSSTGGSSYNEQFF. The CDR3 DNA reads as TGTGCCAGCAGCTCGACAGGGGGTAGCTCCTACAATGAGCAGTTCTTC.

J is TRBJ1-4 and V is TRBV13; 7 bases are shared with TRBD1. The CDR3 is 16 amino acids. In germline, CDR1 is PRHDT, CDR2 FYEKMQ (reference sequence). J lost 10 bases, V lost 5 bases, and 16 bases had no gene match. This CDR3 is CASSALRGGVRGKLFF. DNA of the CDR3: TGTGCCAGCAGCGCCCTCAGGGGGGGAGTTAGGGGAAAACTGTTTTTT.

This clone appeared a single time. The rearrangement links TRBV6-5 to TRBJ2-7; the D is unclear. The germline CDR1 and CDR2 sequences are MNHEY and SVGAGI. This CDR3 is 12 amino acids long. V was shortened by 6 bases and J by 4 bases, with 10 bases between the two germline ends. The CDR3: CASSPPGYEQYF. CDR3 nucleotides: TGTGCCAGCAGCCCGCCTGGTTACGAGCAGTACTTC.

This chain uses TRBV27 with TRBJ1-2, with TRBD1 matching 7 bases. The germline V gene encodes CDR1 MNHEY and CDR2 SMNVEV (reference sequence). The CDR3 extends over 13 amino acids. With V trimmed by 6 bases and J by 10 bases, 11 bases remained unmatched. The CDR3 spells CASSPLTGRDYTF. CDR3 DNA sequence: TGTGCCAGCAGCCCCTTGACAGGGAGGGACTACACCTTC.

The chain carries TRBV10-3 and TRBJ1-5, with a tentative D call TRBD1 (5 bases). Trimming cost V 8 bases and J 4 bases, with 9 bases left between them. Germline loops: CDR1 ENHRY, CDR2 SYGVKD. This CDR3 has 12 amino acids. The CDR3 coding sequence is TGTGCCATCCAACAGGAGAATCAGCCCCAGCATTTT. It codes for CAIQQENQPQHF.

The J gene is TRBJ2-2, the V gene TRBV18; possible D gene TRBD2, 6 bases. With 3 bases removed from V and 1 base from J, the gap between germline ends came to 15 bases. Per germline, CDR1 KGHSH and CDR2 LQKENI. The CDR3 spans 17 residues. CDR3 coding DNA: TGTGCCAGCTCACCCCAAACGTTCGGGGGGAACACCGGGGAGCTGTTTTTT. This sequence encodes CASSPQTFGGNTGELFF.

The chain is built from TRBV28 and TRBJ2-7; D tentatively reads TRBD1 or TRBD2 (6 bases each). Trimming took 2 bases from V and 4 from J, leaving 12 bases between them. From germline, CDR1 is MDHEN and CDR2 SYDVKM. This CDR3 is built from 14 residues. The CDR3 reads CASSLSRGRYEQYF. In DNA, the CDR3 is TGTGCCAGCAGTTTAAGTCGGGGGCGGTACGAGCAGTACTTC.

The chain joins TRBV28 to TRBJ1-3, with D unclear. The CDR3 is made up of 15 amino acids. Trimming cost V 3 bases and J 2 bases, with 11 bases left between them. The germline gives CDR1 MDHEN, CDR2 SYDVKM. The CDR3 DNA follows: TGTGCCAGCAGTTTTCGAGACGGAACTGGAAACACCATATATTTT. This gives the protein CASSFRDGTGNTIYF.

In its sample, this clone was seen a few times. One junction end disagrees with the germline gene, perhaps due to a read error. The rearrangement joins TRBV9 to TRBJ2-2; D may match TRBD1 or TRBD2 (5 bases each). CDR1 and CDR2 (germline): SGDLS, YYNGEE. There are 15 residues in the CDR3. The CDR3 DNA reads as TGTGCCAGCAGGGTAGGTGGGGGGAACACCGGGGAGCTGTTTTTT. Protein: CASRVGGGNTGELFF.

The chain uses TRBV5-1 and TRBJ1-1; D call uncertain. The CDR3 consists of 12 residues. Germline assignment: CDR1 SGHRS and CDR2 YFSETQ. Trimming pared 2 bases from V and 7 bases from J, leaving 9 bases between. The chain's CDR3 is CASSFDDVEAFF. DNA of the CDR3: TGCGCCAGCAGCTTCGACGACGTTGAAGCTTTCTTT.

The chain is built from TRBV10-3 and TRBJ1-5; D remains unclear. This CDR3 comprises 12 residues. Germline assignment: CDR1 ENHRY and CDR2 SYGVKD. The V and J ends lost 3 bases and 4 bases respectively, with 4 bases between them. CDR3 loop: CAISEPNQPQHF. The CDR3 bases are TGTGCCATCAGTGAACCTAATCAGCCCCAGCATTTT.

The rearrangement joins TRBV19 to TRBJ2-7; D may correspond to TRBD1 or TRBD2 (5 bases each). Germline V gene data show CDR1 as LNHDA and CDR2 as SQIVND (reference sequence). The CDR3 is 14 amino acids. V was pared by 3 bases and J by 1 base, with 10 bases between. CDR3 region: CASSIWGSSYEQYF. The CDR3 DNA is TGTGCCAGTAGTATTTGGGGGAGTTCCTACGAGCAGTACTTC.